A selection of T cell receptor beta chains follows, all from one sample in a study of regulatory T cells in long-lasting Graves disease. TCRdb called the multiplex PCR reads again in MiXCR, with one record for every CDR3 protein. In the table there are 350,000 to 500,000 distinct CDR3 sequences, about 21% of which are singletons. The material sequenced was peripheral blood mononuclear cells (PBMCs), taken when the disease was refractory, from a patient treated with antithyroid drugs. These TCRs come from a female donor with Graves disease. CDR3s leave out the opening cysteine and the closing phenylalanine or tryptophan.

CDR3aa	j_gene	v_gene
ASSLFDTLNTEAF	TRBJ1-1	TRBV7-9
ASSGDRGPATEAF	TRBJ1-1	TRBV9
ASSITPTGSGSEETQY	TRBJ2-5	TRBV5-6
ATSVKAGGQSSYNEQF	TRBJ2-1	TRBV24-1
ASSGRAEREKLF	TRBJ1-4	TRBV6-2/TRBV6-3
ASSRVGTGTNQPQH	TRBJ1-5	TRBV5-5
ASGTGGNQKKLF	TRBJ1-4	TRBV5-5
ASSQTPEYYEQY	TRBJ2-7	TRBV2
ASSPWGIEQY	TRBJ2-7	TRBV5-1
ASINVGTDTQY	TRBJ2-3	TRBV28